This TCR beta chain comes out of a study of monozygotic twins with inflammatory bowel disease. Overall study results and limits: Immunosuppressive treatment differences may have increased patient repertoire variability. People with IBD had fewer clonotypes in common with others than healthy twins did, especially with disease activity.

The UMIs contained a 6-nucleotide sample barcode. They were added by template switching during cDNA synthesis. TCRdb derives one entry per CDR3 protein from the 5' RACE reads, leaving out DNA. The sample includes around 230,000 distinct CDR3 sequences. Germline V lookup: CDR1 LGHNA, CDR2 YNFKEQ. The CDR3 runs to 16 residues. The authors isolated total RNA from whole blood without sorting T cells. With respect to this clonotype: Antigen: not known.

The clonotype comes from a human donor with ulcerative colitis or Crohn's disease, or a healthy co-twin of an affected twin (not recorded which). The chain is built from TRBV4-2 and TRBJ2-5; TCRdb proposes TRBD1, but this gene call is untestable without DNA. Input material: blood. The CDR3: CASSLRTGFPRETQYF.